This T cell receptor beta chain is from a study of cytotoxic CD8 clonotypes in ibrutinib-treated CLL. Study as a whole: Following a median roughly 12 months of treatment, with a range of 6 to 36, response samples were taken.

The CDR3 is made up of 17 amino acids. Trimming took 4 bases from V and 5 from J; bases not matched to a gene: 8. The germline V gene has CDR1 SEHNR and CDR2 FQNEAQ (reference sequence). Regarding the study as a whole: Circulating CD8+ T-cell counts were tracked by baseline clonality, which exceeded that of age-matched healthy donors. For progressing versus sustained-remission patients, sampling times were not the same.

Measured with immunoSEQ multiplex PCR; TCRdb has only the in-frame clones, and not every one. This table has 50,000 or so clones, roughly 83% appearing once. This clone was found once. Its target is unknown. The chain links TRBV7-9 to TRBJ2-2, with 12 bases aligning to TRBD2. The sample consisted of PBMCs, taken after 24 months of ibrutinib treatment. The TCR originated in a human donor with chronic lymphocytic leukemia. The CDR3 loop is CASSSRTSGKGTGELFF. In DNA, the CDR3 is TGTGCCAGCAGCTCGAGGACTAGCGGGAAGGGGACCGGGGAGCTGTTTTTT. The variable domain in full, completed from reference TRBV7-9 and TRBJ2-2, reads DTGVSQNPRHKITKRGQNVTFRCDPISEHNRLYWYRQTLGQGPEFLTYFQNEAQLEKSRLLSDRFSAERPKGSFSTLEIQRTEQGDSAMYLCASSSRTSGKGTGELFFGEGSRLTVL.